The T cell receptor (beta chain) described here comes from a study of the immune and genomic landscape of osteosarcoma. At the level of the study: Diagnosis ages spanned about 5-81 years, median about 29. Most patients, 77%, had localized disease at diagnosis.

Poor-prognosis osteosarcoma patients supplied post-treatment primary, local recurrence and metastasis tumor specimens. This clone was seen more than once but under ten times. Assay: immunoSEQ multiplex PCR; the TCRdb copy retains only in-frame clones and omits some. The table lists about 2,300 clones, approximately 70% of them singletons, with less than 15% in the top ten. CDR1 and CDR2 (germline): SGHVS, FQNEAQ. The V and J ends lost 2 bases and 2 bases, in that order; junction bases with no gene match: 5. This CDR3 has 16 amino acids. This chain uses TRBV7-8 with TRBJ2-7, with TRBD2 matching 11 bases. Sample: osteosarcoma tumor tissue from the lung. The receptor was derived from a human donor with osteosarcoma. As DNA, the CDR3 is TGTGCCAGCAGCTTAACCCAACTAGCGGGGGCCTACGAGCAGTACTTC. Its translation is CASSLTQLAGAYEQYF.